The text below deals with one TCR beta chain. Germline loops: CDR1 DFQATT, CDR2 SNEGSKA (reference sequence). The ends were cut back, 3 bases at V and 2 bases at J, with 11 bases in the middle. The CDR3 consists of 13 residues. Per the study methods: Reference gene primer amplification gave estimated nucleated cell counts. Method: immunoSEQ multiplex PCR; TCRdb's copy keeps in-frame clones and lacks some. V and J calls and clone size are as listed in that table; D and trimming were resolved from the DNA. The top ten clones hold around 4% of a sample with under 30,000 clones, about 94% of them seen once. The sample originates from a study of blood T cell repertoires in COVID-19.

The clonotype was recovered from a human donor with active COVID-19. The donor label of this sample is uncertain. The V gene is TRBV20-1, the J gene TRBJ2-7; D is unclear. Sequencing used peripheral blood. The CDR3 spells CSASWAGPYEQYF. The CDR3 bases are TGCAGTGCTAGTTGGGCAGGTCCCTACGAGCAGTACTTC.